Listed below are T cell receptor beta chains from one sample, sequenced in a study of T cells after yellow fever vaccination. TCRdb called the 5' RACE reads again in MiXCR, with one record for every CDR3 protein. The sample lists 95,000 to 100,000 distinct CDR3 sequences, around 5.8% seen once, with about 40% in the top ten. The sample in question was CD8+ T cells sorted from PBMCs, obtained 10 days after the yellow fever booster vaccination. The receptor set was obtained from a man aged 18 to 30 who received the YFV17D yellow fever vaccine. The CDR3 runs from the conserved cysteine through the conserved F or W. D genes are given only for firm matches. The size field is filled for only some rows; it gives once, few, many or a size class.

V gene	J gene	D gene	clone size	CDR3 protein	CDR3 DNA
TRBV6-2/TRBV6-3	TRBJ1-1	TRBD1	-	CASSPTGAFTEAFF	TGTGCCAGCAGTCCAACAGGGGCCTTCACTGAAGCTTTCTTT
TRBV5-1	TRBJ2-2	-	many	CASSLRATENTGELFF	TGCGCCAGCAGCTTGAGGGCAACAGAGAACACCGGGGAGCTGTTTTTT
TRBV20-1	TRBJ2-1	TRBD1	-	CSARGPKAFNEQFF	TGCAGCGCTAGGGGGCCGAAGGCCTTCAATGAGCAGTTCTTC
TRBV7-6	TRBJ2-1	TRBD1	-	CASSLGHIAGTAANEQFF	TGTGCCAGCAGCTTAGGCCACATCGCCGGGACAGCAGCCAATGAGCAGTTCTTC
TRBV5-4	TRBJ2-7	TRBD1	few	CASSQPLGQGNYEQYF	TGTGCCAGCAGCCAACCGTTGGGACAGGGGAACTACGAGCAGTACTTC
TRBV7-9	TRBJ2-1	-	-	CASSLYGNEQFF	TGTGCCAGCAGCTTATACGGAAATGAGCAGTTCTTC
TRBV27	TRBJ1-2	-	few	CASALGENYGYTF	TGTGCCAGCGCCCTAGGAGAGAACTATGGCTACACCTTC
TRBV27	TRBJ1-6	-	few	CASSFVGDNSPLHF	TGTGCCAGCAGTTTTGTAGGGGATAATTCACCCCTCCACTTT
TRBV5-1	TRBJ2-1	TRBD2	-	CASSVTSVREQFF	TGCGCCAGCAGCGTGACTAGCGTCCGTGAGCAGTTCTTC
TRBV7-6	TRBJ2-1	-	many	CASSPGTDNEQFF	TGTGCCAGCAGCCCTGGGACGGACAATGAGCAGTTCTTC